The TCR beta chain under discussion was sequenced for a study of blood T cell repertoires in COVID-19. Across the study: Nucleic acid was either cDNA or gDNA, and it came from T cells, B-cell-depleted T cells, or PBMCs.

The method was immunoSEQ multiplex PCR; TCRdb's version includes in-frame clones alone and lacks a portion of them. This table holds around 91,000 clones, about four fifths found once. The CDR3 totals 14 residues. The V end was cut by 1 base, the J end by 2 bases, with 9 bases between. CDR1 and CDR2 (germline): SGHKS, YYEKEE (reference sequence). This receptor was taken from a woman over 75 with active or convalescent COVID-19. Sample: peripheral blood. The V and J genes are TRBV5-5 and TRBJ1-2; possible D gene TRBD1, 6 bases. In DNA, the CDR3 is TGTGCCAGCAGCTTGACAGGGAGAAACTATGGCTACACCTTC. Translating gives CASSLTGRNYGYTF.